This entry describes one TCR beta chain. Its antigen remains unidentified. Using immunoSEQ multiplex PCR, the repertoire was profiled, and TCRdb retains in-frame clones only, with some absent. This sample has about 350,000 clones; about 93% occur once, and the top ten carry 5.5% to 6%. The sample originates from a study of brain T cells in children with intractable seizures. The ends were cut back, 2 bases at V and 9 bases at J, with 14 bases in the middle. The V gene's germline CDR1 is SEHNR and CDR2 FQNEAQ (reference sequence). This CDR3 contains 14 residues. Study conclusions and caveats: Absence of clones before surgery may stem from lower sequencing depth. Patients' HCMV serostatus was unknown; virus specificity rests on CDR3 similarity alone.

As to time point: blood from clinic visit 5 months post-surgery; TSC patient then seizure free. The sequenced cases were selected for having the highest brain T cell transcript signatures. Patients received at least one anti-epileptic drug before surgery. The receptor's source is a boy less than two years old with tuberous sclerosis and intractable seizures. The source material was peripheral blood, sampled about 5 months after surgery. The rearrangement uses TRBV7-9 and TRBJ2-4; tentative D call: TRBD2 (6 bases). The CDR3 DNA sequence: TGTGCCAGCAGCTTAAACGATCTGGGGGGCATTCAGTACTTC. This gives the protein CASSLNDLGGIQYF.